The sequence of this T cell receptor (beta chain) was determined in a study of T cell responses to AZD1222 COVID-19 vaccine. Whole-study findings and limits: Mostly white British, mostly female donors; authors suggested clonal diversity may be underestimated.

With respect to this clone: Its antigen is unknown.

TCRdb's copy holds only in-frame clones and misses some; the assay was immunoSEQ multiplex PCR. This table holds 180,000 or so clones, about 95% found once. Germline V gene data show CDR1 as SNHLY and CDR2 as FYNNEI. The CDR3 sequence is 12 residues long. Trimming cost V 9 bases and J 2 bases, with 9 bases left between them. This receptor was obtained from an adult in good health. The chain couples TRBV2 to TRBJ2-3; TRBD1 is a possible D gene (6 bases). The specimen was peripheral blood, collected on day 0 of AZD1222 vaccination. Here the CDR3 reads CARGALTDTQYF. In nucleotides, the CDR3 is TGTGCCAGGGGGGCACTCACAGATACGCAGTATTTT.